This T cell receptor (beta chain) appears in the sequencing data of a study of OX40 agonist ivuxolimab in advanced cancers. Points from the study as a whole: The CD4+ and CD8+ T cells in the blood had expanded clonally by week 6 at 0.1 to 3.0 mg/kg. Also showing low normalized T-cell clonal expansion were some of the nonresponders. Fewer expanded clones were found on average in CD4+ than in CD8+ T cells.

Trimming removed 6 bases from V and 7 bases from J, with 13 bases in between. This CDR3 has 13 residues. Germline CDR1 MNHNS, CDR2 SASEGT. A word on this clone: Antigen specificity is unknown.

TCRdb's table, derived via immunoSEQ multiplex PCR, lists solely in-frame clones and lacks some. The table records about 120,000 clones, over 85% of them present only once. Sample: CD4+ or CD8+ T cells sorted from blood, taken in a trial of the OX40 agonist ivuxolimab. The TCR sequence derives from an adult with an advanced solid tumor such as melanoma, head and neck, liver or kidney cancer. The chain carries TRBV6-1 and TRBJ1-5, with D hard to call. In DNA, the CDR3 is TGTGCCAGCAGGGAGGGTTTTCGACAGCCCCAGCATTTT. Translation gives CASREGFRQPQHF.